The 7 T cell receptor beta chains below all came from one sample that was sequenced in a study of Tregs in tolerant kidney transplant recipients. Produced via immunoSEQ multiplex PCR; TCRdb's table is partial and in-frame only. The data contain around 50,000 clones, around 82% of them seen just once; the ten biggest clones take up under 6.5%. The sequencing sample was made of CD4+ T cells from blood. These receptors were obtained from a human donor in good health.

This chain uses TRBV28 with TRBJ1-1, with D perhaps matching TRBD1 (5 bases). The V gene lost 6 bases and the J gene lost 4 bases, with 18 bases spanning the gap. Germline CDR1 is MDHEN and CDR2 is SYDVKM. The CDR3 is 15 amino acids. The CDR3 is CASRAPRDRSTEAFF. The CDR3 DNA sequence: TGTGCCAGCAGGGCCCCCAGGGATCGGAGCACTGAAGCTTTCTTT.

The chain links TRBV4-1 to TRBJ1-5; no firm D call. Trimming cost V 0 bases and J 5 bases, with 5 bases left between them. CDR1 MGHRA and CDR2 YSYEKL come from the germline V gene. The CDR3 loop spans 13 amino acids. CDR3 coding DNA: TGCGCCAGCAGCCAAGATATGTATCAGCCCCAGCATTTT. It yields the protein CASSQDMYQPQHF.

The chain links TRBV18 to TRBJ1-1; D is possibly TRBD1 (6 bases). Germline V CDR1 and CDR2: KGHSH, LQKENI. The V and J ends lost 8 bases and 2 bases respectively, with 12 bases between them. The CDR3 length is 13 residues. CDR3 sequence: CASAQGKNTEAFF. The DNA of the CDR3 is TGTGCCAGCGCACAGGGAAAAAACACTGAAGCTTTCTTT. Based on the CDR3 plus reference TRBV18 and TRBJ1-1, the full variable domain is NAGVMQNPRHLVRRRGQEARLRCSPMKGHSHVYWYRQLPEEGLKFMVYLQKENIIDESGMPKERFSAEFPKEGPSILRIQQVVRGDSAAYFCASAQGKNTEAFFGQGTRLTVV.

The chain has TRBV7-2 and TRBJ2-6, with D possibly matching TRBD1 (6 bases). CDR1 is SGHTA, CDR2 FQGNSA, per germline. V lost 4 bases and J lost 0, with 16 bases in between. The CDR3 has 18 residues. The CDR3 DNA is TGTGCCAGCAGCTCCCTACAGGGCTGGGGCTCTGGGGCCAACGTCCTGACTTTC. Protein sequence: CASSSLQGWGSGANVLTF. The full variable domain, with the rest looked up from reference TRBV7-2 and TRBJ2-6, is GAGVSQSPSNKVTEKGKDVELRCDPISGHTALYWYRQSLGQGLEFLIYFQGNSAPDKSGLPSDRFSAERTGGSVSTLTIQRTQQEDSAVYLCASSSLQGWGSGANVLTFGAGSRLTVL.

The chain combines TRBV9 with TRBJ2-1; D is perhaps TRBD2 (5 bases). With 0 bases removed from V and 3 bases from J, the gap between germline ends came to 16 bases. The CDR3 loop spans 17 amino acids. The germline V gene encodes CDR1 SGDLS and CDR2 YYNGEE. The CDR3 DNA is TGTGCCAGCAGCGTAGAGTCGTGGCGGGCGAACTACAATGAGCAGTTCTTC. Its protein product is CASSVESWRANYNEQFF.

The chain joins TRBV2 to TRBJ1-5; 7 nucleotides agree with TRBD1. The J segment lost 0 bases and the V segment lost 7 bases, leaving 3 bases of the junction unmatched. CDR3 size: 14 residues. Germline loops: CDR1 SNHLY, CDR2 FYNNEI. DNA of the CDR3: TGTGCCAGCACCTGGGACAGTAGCAATCAGCCCCAGCATTTT. Translating gives CASTWDSSNQPQHF.

This chain connects TRBV5-4 to TRBJ2-7; weak D call: TRBD2 (6 bases). V was cut by 0 bases and J by 6 bases, with 13 bases left in between. The CDR3 extends over 14 amino acids. Germline V CDR1 and CDR2: SGHNT, YYREEE (reference sequence). Here the CDR3 reads CASSLERAGSEQYF. The CDR3 DNA follows: TGTGCCAGCAGCTTGGAGCGGGCAGGCTCCGAGCAGTACTTC.